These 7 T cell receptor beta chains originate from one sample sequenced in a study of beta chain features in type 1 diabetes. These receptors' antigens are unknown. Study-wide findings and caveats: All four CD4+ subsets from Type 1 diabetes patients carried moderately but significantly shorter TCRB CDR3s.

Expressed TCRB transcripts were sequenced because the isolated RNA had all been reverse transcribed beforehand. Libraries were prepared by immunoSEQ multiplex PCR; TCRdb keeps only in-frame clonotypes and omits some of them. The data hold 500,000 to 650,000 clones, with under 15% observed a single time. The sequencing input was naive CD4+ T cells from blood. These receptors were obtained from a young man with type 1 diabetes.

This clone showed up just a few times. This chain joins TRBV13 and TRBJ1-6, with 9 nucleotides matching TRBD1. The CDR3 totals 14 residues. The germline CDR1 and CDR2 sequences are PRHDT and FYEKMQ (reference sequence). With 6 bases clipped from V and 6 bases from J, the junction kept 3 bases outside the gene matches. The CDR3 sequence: CASRRGQGNSPLHF. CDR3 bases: TGTGCCAGCAGGCGGGGACAGGGTAATTCACCCCTCCACTTT.

CDR3 sequence reads: CASSLDGELYNEQFF. CDR3 nucleotides: TGCGCCAGCAGCCTGGACGGGGAACTCTACAATGAGCAGTTCTTC. The rearrangement links TRBV5-1 to TRBJ2-1, with D possibly TRBD2 on 5 matching bases. Germline values: CDR1 SGHRS, CDR2 YFSETQ. Between the trimmed V and J ends, which lost 4 bases and 3 bases, there was a span of 14 bases. This CDR3 region has 15 residues.

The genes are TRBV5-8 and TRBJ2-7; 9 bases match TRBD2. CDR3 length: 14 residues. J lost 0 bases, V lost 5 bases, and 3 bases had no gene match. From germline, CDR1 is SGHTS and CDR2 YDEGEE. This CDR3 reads CASSRAGGSYEQYF. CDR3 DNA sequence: TGTGCCAGCAGTCGAGCGGGGGGCTCCTACGAGCAGTACTTC.

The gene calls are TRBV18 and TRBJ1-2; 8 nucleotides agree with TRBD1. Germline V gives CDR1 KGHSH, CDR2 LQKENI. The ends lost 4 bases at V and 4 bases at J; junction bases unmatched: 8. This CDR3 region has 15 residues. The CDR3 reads CASSLGQGIGYGYTF. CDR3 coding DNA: TGTGCCAGCTCACTAGGACAGGGAATCGGCTATGGCTACACCTTC.

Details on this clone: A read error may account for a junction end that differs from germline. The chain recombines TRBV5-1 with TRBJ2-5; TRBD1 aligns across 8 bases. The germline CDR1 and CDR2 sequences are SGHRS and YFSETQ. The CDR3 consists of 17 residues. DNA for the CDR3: TGCGCCAGCACCTTGGTGACAGGGGTGGTTATAGGAGAGACCCAGTACTTC. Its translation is CASTLVTGVVIGETQYF.

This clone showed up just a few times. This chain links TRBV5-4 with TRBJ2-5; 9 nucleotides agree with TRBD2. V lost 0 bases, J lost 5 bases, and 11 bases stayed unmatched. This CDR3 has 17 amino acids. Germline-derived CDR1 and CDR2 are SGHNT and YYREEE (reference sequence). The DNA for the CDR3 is TGTGCCAGCAGCTTGGCTCCTAGCGGGGCCTCGGGGGAGACCCAGTACTTC. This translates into CASSLAPSGASGETQYF. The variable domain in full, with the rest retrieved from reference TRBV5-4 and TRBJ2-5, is ETGVTQSPTHLIKTRGQQVTLRCSSQSGHNTVSWYQQALGQGPQFIFQYYREEENGRGNFPPRFSGLQFPNYSSELNVNALELDDSALYLCASSLAPSGASGETQYFGPGTRLLVL.

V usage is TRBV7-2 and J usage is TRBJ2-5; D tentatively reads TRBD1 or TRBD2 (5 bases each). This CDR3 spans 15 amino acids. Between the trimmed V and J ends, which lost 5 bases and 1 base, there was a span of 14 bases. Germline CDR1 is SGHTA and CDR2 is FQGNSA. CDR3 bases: TGTGCCAGCAGCCCGACTCGGGGCGTCCAAGAGACCCAGTACTTC. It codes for CASSPTRGVQETQYF. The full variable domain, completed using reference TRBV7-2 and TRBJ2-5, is GAGVSQSPSNKVTEKGKDVELRCDPISGHTALYWYRQSLGQGLEFLIYFQGNSAPDKSGLPSDRFSAERTGGSVSTLTIQRTQQEDSAVYLCASSPTRGVQETQYFGPGTRLLVL.